This T cell receptor (beta chain) was sequenced during a study of cytomegalovirus exposure and HLA in healthy donors. Study information: The roughly 130 validation repertoires, a later analysis reported, used the same platform as the roughly 660 repertoires from the first cohort.

Method: immunoSEQ multiplex PCR; TCRdb's copy keeps in-frame clones and lacks some. The sample shows 150,000 to 200,000 clones, roughly 84% of them seen only once. Of note for this clone: What it binds is not known.

Findings of the study overall: Cytomegalovirus association was listed for about 160 TCR beta chains.

This clonotype was sampled from a woman younger than 30 in good health and CMV-seropositive. Sequencing input: PBMCs.

The CDR3 is CASSTGLAGGPDSETQYF. The DNA of the CDR3 is TGCGCCAGCAGCACCGGACTAGCGGGGGGGCCCGATAGTGAGACCCAGTACTTC. The chain has TRBV5-1 and TRBJ2-5, with 15 bases matching TRBD2. The CDR3 runs 18 residues. CDR1 is SGHRS and CDR2 is YFSETQ in the germline V gene. Germline trimming cut 4 bases from V and 5 bases from J; bases unmatched to any gene: 12.